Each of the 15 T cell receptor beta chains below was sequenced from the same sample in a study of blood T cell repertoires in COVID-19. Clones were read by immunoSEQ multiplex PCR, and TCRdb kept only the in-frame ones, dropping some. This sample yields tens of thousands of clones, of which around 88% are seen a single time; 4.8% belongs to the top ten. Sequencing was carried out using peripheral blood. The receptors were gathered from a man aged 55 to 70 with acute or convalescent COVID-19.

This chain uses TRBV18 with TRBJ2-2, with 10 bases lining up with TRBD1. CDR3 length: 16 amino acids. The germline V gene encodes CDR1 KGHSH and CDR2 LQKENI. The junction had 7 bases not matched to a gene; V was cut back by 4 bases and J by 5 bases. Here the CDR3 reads CASSRVPGQGTGELFF. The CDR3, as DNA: TGTGCCAGCTCACGCGTCCCGGGACAGGGGACCGGGGAGCTGTTTTTT.

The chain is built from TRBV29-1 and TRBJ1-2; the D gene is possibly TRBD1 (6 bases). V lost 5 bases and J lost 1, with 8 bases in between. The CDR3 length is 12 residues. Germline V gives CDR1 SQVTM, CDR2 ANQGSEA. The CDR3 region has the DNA TGCAGCGTTTTGGACAGTAACTATGGCTACACCTTC. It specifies CSVLDSNYGYTF. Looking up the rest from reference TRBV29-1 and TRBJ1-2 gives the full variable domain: SAVISQKPSRDICQRGTSLTIQCQVDSQVTMMFWYRQQPGQSLTLIATANQGSEATYESGFVIDKFPISRPNLTFSTLTVSNMSPEDSSIYLCSVLDSNYGYTFGSGTRLTVV.

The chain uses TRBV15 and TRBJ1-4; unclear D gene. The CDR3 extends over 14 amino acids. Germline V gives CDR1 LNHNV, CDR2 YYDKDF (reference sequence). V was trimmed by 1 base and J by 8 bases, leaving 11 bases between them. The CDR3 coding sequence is TGTGCCACCAGCAGAGGGGGAGTGGGAGAAAAACTGTTTTTT. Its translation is CATSRGGVGEKLFF.

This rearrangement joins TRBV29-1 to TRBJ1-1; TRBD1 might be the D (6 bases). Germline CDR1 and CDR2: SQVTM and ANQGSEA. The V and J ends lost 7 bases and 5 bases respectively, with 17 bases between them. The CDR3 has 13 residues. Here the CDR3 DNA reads TGCAGCGCTCATACAGGGATAGAAACTGAAGCTTTCTTT. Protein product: CSAHTGIETEAFF.

CDR3 protein: CAISENLAGGPGEQYF. DNA for the CDR3: TGTGCCATCAGTGAAAACCTAGCGGGAGGGCCGGGGGAGCAGTACTTC. The rearrangement links TRBV10-3 to TRBJ2-7; 12 nucleotides match TRBD2. The CDR3 runs 16 residues. The J segment lost 7 bases and the V segment lost 3 bases, leaving 10 bases of the junction unmatched. The germline gives CDR1 ENHRY, CDR2 SYGVKD.

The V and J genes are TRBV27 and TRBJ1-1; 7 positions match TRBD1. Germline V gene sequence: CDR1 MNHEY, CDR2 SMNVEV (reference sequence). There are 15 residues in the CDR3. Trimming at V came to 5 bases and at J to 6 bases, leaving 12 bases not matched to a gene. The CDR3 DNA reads TGTGCCAGCAGTGGTCTAGGGGGCAAAAGGGCTGAAGCTTTCTTT. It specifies CASSGLGGKRAEAFF.

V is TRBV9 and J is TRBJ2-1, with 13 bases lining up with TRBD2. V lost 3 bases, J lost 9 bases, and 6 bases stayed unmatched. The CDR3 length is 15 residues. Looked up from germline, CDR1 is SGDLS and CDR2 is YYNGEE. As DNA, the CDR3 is TGTGCCAGCAGCGCCCGACTAGCGGGAGGTCTTGAGCAGTTCTTC. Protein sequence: CASSARLAGGLEQFF.

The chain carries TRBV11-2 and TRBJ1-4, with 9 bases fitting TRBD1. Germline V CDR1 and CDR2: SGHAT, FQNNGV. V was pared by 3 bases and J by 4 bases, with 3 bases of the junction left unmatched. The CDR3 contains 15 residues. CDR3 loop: CASSLGQGGNEKLFF. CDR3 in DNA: TGTGCCAGCAGCTTGGGACAGGGAGGTAATGAAAAACTGTTTTTT.

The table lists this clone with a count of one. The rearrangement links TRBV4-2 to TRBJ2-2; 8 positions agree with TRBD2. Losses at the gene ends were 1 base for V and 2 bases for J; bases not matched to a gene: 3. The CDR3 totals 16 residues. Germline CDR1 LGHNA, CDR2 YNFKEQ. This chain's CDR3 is CASSQVTSGNTGELFF. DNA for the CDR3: TGTGCCAGCAGCCAAGTAACTAGCGGCAACACCGGGGAGCTGTTTTTT.

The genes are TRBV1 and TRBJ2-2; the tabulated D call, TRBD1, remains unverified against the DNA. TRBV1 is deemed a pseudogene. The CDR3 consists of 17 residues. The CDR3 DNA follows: TGCACCAGCAGCCGTCGCCAGGGACAGGCGAACACCGGGGAGCTGTTTTTT. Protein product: CTSSRRQGQANTGELFF.

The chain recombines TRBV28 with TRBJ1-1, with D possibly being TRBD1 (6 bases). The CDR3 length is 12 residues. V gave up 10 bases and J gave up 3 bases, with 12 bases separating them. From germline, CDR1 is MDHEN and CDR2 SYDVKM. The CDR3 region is CATRQVDTEAFF. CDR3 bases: TGTGCCACGCGACAGGTAGACACTGAAGCTTTCTTT.

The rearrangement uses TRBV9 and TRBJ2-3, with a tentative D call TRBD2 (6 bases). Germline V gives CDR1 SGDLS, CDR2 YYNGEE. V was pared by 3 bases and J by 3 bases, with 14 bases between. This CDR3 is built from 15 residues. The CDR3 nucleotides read TGTGCCAGCAGCGGGGGCGGGATGAGAACAGATACGCAGTATTTT. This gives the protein CASSGGGMRTDTQYF.

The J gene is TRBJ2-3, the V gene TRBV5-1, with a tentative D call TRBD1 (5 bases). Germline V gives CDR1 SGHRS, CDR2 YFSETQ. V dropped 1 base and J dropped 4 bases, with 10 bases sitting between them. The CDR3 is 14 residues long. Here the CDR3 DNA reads TGCGCCAGCAGCTTGACGACAGACTCAGATACGCAGTATTTT. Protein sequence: CASSLTTDSDTQYF.

CDR3 sequence (DNA): TGTGCCAGCAGCCTCCGACAGGGCGGTGGAAACACCATATATTTT. Residues: CASSLRQGGGNTIYF. This rearrangement joins TRBV7-6 to TRBJ1-3, with TRBD1 matching over 7 bases. CDR1 and CDR2 (germline): SGHVS, FNYEAQ. The CDR3 totals 15 residues. V was clipped by 5 bases and J by 3 bases; unmatched bases: 7.

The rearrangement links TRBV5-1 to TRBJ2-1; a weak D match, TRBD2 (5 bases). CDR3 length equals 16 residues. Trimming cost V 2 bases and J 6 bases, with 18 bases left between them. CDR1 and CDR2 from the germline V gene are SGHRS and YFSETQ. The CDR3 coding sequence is TGCGCCAGCAGCTTCTTAGCGCCGCCTGCGGGCAATGAGCAGTTCTTC. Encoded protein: CASSFLAPPAGNEQFF.